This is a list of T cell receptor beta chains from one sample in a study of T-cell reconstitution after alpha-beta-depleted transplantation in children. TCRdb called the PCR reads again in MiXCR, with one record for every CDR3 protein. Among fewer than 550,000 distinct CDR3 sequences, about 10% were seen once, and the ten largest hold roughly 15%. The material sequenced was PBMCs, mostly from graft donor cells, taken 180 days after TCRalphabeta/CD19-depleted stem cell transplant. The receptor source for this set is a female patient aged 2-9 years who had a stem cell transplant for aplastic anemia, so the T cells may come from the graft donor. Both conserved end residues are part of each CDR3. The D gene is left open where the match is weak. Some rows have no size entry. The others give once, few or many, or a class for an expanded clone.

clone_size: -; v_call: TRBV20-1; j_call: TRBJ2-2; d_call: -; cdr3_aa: CSARAGRLARELFF; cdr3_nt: TGCAGTGCTAGAGCGGGACGTCTAGCCCGGGAGCTGTTTTTT
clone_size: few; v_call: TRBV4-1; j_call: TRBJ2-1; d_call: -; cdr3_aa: CASSQDKTRYWTARTDNEQFF; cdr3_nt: TGCGCCAGCAGCCAAGATAAGACCAGGTATTGGACGGCTAGGACGGATAATGAGCAGTTCTTC
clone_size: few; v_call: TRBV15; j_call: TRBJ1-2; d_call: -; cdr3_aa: CATSRDRGANYGYTF; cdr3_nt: TGTGCCACCAGCAGAGATAGGGGCGCTAACTATGGCTACACCTTC
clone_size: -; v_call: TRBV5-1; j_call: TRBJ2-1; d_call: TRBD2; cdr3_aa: CASKSGSHNEQFF; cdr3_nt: TGCGCCAGCAAAAGCGGGAGTCACAATGAGCAGTTCTTC
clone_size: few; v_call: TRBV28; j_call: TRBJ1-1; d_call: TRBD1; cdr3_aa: CASSVRDRDPEAFF; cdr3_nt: TGTGCCAGCAGTGTACGGGACAGGGACCCTGAAGCTTTCTTT
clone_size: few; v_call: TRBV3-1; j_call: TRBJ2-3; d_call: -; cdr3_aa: CASSQDFRLRTDTQYF; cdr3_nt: TGTGCCAGCAGCCAAGATTTCCGCCTCCGCACAGATACGCAGTATTTT
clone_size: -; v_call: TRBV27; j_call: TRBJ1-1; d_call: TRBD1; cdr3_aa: CASKGTGTAFF; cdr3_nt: TGTGCCAGCAAAGGGACAGGGACAGCTTTCTTT
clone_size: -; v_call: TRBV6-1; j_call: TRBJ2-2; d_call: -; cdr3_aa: CASSHPIDGGELFF; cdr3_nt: TGTGCCAGCAGCCACCCGATAGACGGCGGGGAGCTGTTTTTT
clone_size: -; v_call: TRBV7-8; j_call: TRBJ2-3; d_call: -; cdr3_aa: CASSPRLGHTQYF; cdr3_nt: TGTGCCAGCAGCCCGAGACTAGGGCATACGCAGTATTTT
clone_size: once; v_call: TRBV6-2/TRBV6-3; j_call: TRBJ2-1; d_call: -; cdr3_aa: CASSYESWQGYNEQFF; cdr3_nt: TGTGCCAGCAGTTACGAGTCCTGGCAGGGATACAATGAGCAGTTCTTC
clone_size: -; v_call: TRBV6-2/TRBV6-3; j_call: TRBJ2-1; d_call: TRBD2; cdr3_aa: CASSYGGLAGGGSYNEQFF; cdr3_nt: TGTGCCAGCAGTTACGGAGGACTAGCGGGAGGAGGCTCCTACAATGAGCAGTTCTTC
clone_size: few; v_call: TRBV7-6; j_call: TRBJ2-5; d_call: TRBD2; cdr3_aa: CASSLPSGSRETQYF; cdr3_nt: TGTGCCAGCAGCTTACCTAGCGGGAGTAGAGAGACCCAGTACTTC
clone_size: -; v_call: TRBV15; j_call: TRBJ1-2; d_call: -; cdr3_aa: CATSRGRSQLYGYTF; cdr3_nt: TGTGCCACCAGCAGAGGGAGGTCTCAACTATATGGCTACACCTTC
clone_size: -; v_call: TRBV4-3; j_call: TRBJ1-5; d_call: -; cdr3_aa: CASSQDAGTSNQPQHF; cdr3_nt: TGCGCCAGCAGCCAAGATGCGGGGACGAGCAATCAGCCCCAGCATTTT
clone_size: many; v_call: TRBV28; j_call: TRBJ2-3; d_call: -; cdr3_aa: CASSFLGRGATDTQYF; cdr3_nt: TGTGCCAGCAGTTTCCTTGGTCGGGGGGCGACAGATACGCAGTATTTT
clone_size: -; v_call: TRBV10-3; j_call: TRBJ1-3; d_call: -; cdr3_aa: CAINSGWRNTVYF; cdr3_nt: TGTGCCATCAACTCAGGGTGGAGGAACACCGTATATTTT
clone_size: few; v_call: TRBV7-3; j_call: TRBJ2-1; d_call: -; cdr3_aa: CASSLRVYNEQFF; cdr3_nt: TGTGCCAGCAGCTTACGAGTCTACAATGAGCAGTTCTTC
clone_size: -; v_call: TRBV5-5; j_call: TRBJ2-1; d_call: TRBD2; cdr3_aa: CASSPGLAYVYNEQFF; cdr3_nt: TGTGCCAGCAGCCCGGGACTAGCTTATGTCTACAATGAGCAGTTCTTC
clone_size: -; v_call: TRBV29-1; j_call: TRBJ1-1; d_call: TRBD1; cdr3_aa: CSVAETGVTEAFF; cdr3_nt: TGCAGCGTTGCAGAGACAGGGGTTACTGAAGCTTTCTTT
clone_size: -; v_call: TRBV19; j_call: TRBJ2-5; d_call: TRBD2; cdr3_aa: CASSRPSGPTYETQYF; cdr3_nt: TGTGCCAGTAGTCGGCCTAGCGGGCCCACGTACGAGACCCAGTACTTC
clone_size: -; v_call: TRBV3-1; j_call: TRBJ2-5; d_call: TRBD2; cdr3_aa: CASSQPNLNSGGKETQYF; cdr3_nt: TGTGCCAGCAGCCAACCCAACCTCAATAGCGGGGGGAAAGAGACCCAGTACTTC
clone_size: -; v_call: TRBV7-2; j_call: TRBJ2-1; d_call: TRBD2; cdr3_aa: CASSRTRLAPYNEQFF; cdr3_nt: TGTGCCAGCAGCCGAACCCGACTAGCCCCCTACAATGAGCAGTTCTTC
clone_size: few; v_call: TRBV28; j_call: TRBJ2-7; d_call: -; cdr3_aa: CASSSSGSPYEQYF; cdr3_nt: TGTGCCAGCAGTTCCTCGGGATCCCCCTACGAGCAGTACTTC
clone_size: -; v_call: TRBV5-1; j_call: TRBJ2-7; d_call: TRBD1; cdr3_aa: CASTRDREYEQYF; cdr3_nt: TGCGCCAGTACCCGGGACAGAGAGTACGAGCAGTACTTC
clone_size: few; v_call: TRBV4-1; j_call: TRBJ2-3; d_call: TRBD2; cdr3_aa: CASSQDPGLAVSTDTQYF; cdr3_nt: TGCGCCAGCAGCCAAGACCCGGGACTAGCGGTCTCCACAGATACGCAGTATTTT
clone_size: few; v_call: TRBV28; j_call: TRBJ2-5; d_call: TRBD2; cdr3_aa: CASSFLGLAGGETQYF; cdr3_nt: TGTGCCAGCAGTTTTCTCGGCCTAGCGGGAGGGGAGACCCAGTACTTC
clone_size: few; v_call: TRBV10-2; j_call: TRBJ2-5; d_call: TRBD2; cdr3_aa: CASGTSGRQETQYF; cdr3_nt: TGCGCCAGCGGGACTAGCGGGCGCCAAGAGACCCAGTACTTC
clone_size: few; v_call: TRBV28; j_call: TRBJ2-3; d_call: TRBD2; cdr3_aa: CASCGRGRAPDTQYF; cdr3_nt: TGTGCCAGCTGTGGTCGCGGGAGGGCTCCAGATACGCAGTATTTT
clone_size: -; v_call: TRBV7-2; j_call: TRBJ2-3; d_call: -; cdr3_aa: CASSFLGMWVTDTQYF; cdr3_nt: TGTGCCAGCAGCTTCCTGGGGATGTGGGTCACAGATACGCAGTATTTT
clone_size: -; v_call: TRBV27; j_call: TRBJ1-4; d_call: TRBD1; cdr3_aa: CASSLRTGGPTNEKLFF; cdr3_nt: TGTGCCAGCAGTTTGAGGACAGGGGGGCCAACTAATGAAAAACTGTTTTTT
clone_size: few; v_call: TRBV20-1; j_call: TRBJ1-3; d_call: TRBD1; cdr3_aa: CSAREGTGGNTIYF; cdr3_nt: TGCAGTGCTAGAGAGGGGACAGGCGGCAACACCATATATTTT
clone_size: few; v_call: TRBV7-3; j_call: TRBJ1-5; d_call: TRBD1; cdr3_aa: CASSLSGTGDQPQHF; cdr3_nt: TGTGCCAGCAGCTTAAGTGGGACAGGGGATCAGCCCCAGCATTTT
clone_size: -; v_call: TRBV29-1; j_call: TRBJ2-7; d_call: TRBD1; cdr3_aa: CSVGRDRVYEQYF; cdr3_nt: TGCAGCGTGGGCCGGGACAGGGTCTACGAGCAGTACTTC
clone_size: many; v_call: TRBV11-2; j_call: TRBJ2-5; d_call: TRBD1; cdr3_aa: CASSLLDRGQETQYF; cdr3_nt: TGTGCCAGCAGCTTACTGGACAGGGGTCAAGAGACCCAGTACTTC
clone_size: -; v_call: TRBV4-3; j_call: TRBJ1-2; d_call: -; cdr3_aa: CASSQDGQSYGYTF; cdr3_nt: TGCGCCAGCAGCCAAGATGGACAGTCTTATGGCTACACCTTC
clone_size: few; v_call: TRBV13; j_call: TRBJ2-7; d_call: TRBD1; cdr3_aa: CASSLSGRGHYEQYF; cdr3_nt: TGTGCCAGCAGCTTAAGTGGCAGGGGGCACTACGAGCAGTACTTC
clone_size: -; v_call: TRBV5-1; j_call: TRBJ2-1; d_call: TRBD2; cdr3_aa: CASSLTLAVNEQFF; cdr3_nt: TGCGCCAGCAGCTTGACACTAGCGGTCAATGAGCAGTTCTTC
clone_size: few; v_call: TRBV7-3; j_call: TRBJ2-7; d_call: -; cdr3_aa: CASSLISGGTYEQYF; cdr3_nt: TGTGCCAGCAGCTTAATTAGTGGGGGGACCTACGAGCAGTACTTC
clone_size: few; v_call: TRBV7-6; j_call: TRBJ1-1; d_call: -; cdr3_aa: CASSLTPTSTEAFF; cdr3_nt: TGTGCCAGCAGCTTAACCCCGACTTCGACTGAAGCTTTCTTT
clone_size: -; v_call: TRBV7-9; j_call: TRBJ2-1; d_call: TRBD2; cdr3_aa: CASSLEWAGGLNEQFF; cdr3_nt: TGTGCCAGCAGCTTAGAGTGGGCGGGAGGGCTGAATGAGCAGTTCTTC
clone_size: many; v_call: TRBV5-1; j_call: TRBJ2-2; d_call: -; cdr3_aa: CASSLFFGSTGELFF; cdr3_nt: TGCGCCAGCAGCTTGTTTTTCGGGAGCACCGGGGAGCTGTTTTTT
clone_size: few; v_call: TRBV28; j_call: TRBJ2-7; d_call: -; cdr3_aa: CASSSGGTPLSYEQYF; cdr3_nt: TGTGCCAGCAGTTCGGGTGGGACGCCCCTATCCTACGAGCAGTACTTC
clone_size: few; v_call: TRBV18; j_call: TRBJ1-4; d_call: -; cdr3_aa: CASSPVPTDEKLFF; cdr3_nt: TGTGCCAGCTCACCCGTGCCGACGGATGAAAAACTGTTTTTT
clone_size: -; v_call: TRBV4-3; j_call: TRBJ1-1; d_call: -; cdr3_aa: CASSQSGSAPEAFF; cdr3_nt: TGCGCCAGCAGCCAGTCTGGTTCGGCACCTGAAGCTTTCTTT
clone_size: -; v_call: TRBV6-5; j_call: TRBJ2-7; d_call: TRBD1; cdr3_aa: CASRTGGSYEQYF; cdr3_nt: TGTGCCAGCAGGACAGGGGGATCCTACGAGCAGTACTTC